This is a list of T cell receptor beta chains from one sample in a study of cytomegalovirus exposure and HLA in healthy donors. Sequencing used immunoSEQ multiplex PCR; TCRdb keeps in-frame clones, though not all of them. Of 150,000 to 200,000 clones in the sample, about 90% were seen once. Material: PBMCs. These receptors were obtained from a girl under three years old in good health and CMV-seronegative. The CDR3 runs from the conserved cysteine through the conserved F or W. D genes are given only for firm matches. Some rows mark clone size as missing; the rest say once, few, many or name a class of expanded clone.

cdr3_nt,cdr3_aa,v_call,j_call,clone_size,d_call
TGCAGCGTTGACTTGGGGCGGGAGACCCAGTACTTC,CSVDLGRETQYF,TRBV29-1,TRBJ2-5,once,NA
TGCAGCGCAGCTCGGGACAGGGGGCCTGAAGCTTTCTTT,CSAARDRGPEAFF,TRBV29-1,TRBJ1-1,few,TRBD1
TGTGCCAGCAGTTACTCGATAGTGGGGGGATCACCCCTCCACTTT,CASSYSIVGGSPLHF,TRBV6-5,TRBJ1-6,few,NA
TGTGCCAGCAGCCCCTGGACAGGGGCAGATACGCAGTATTTT,CASSPWTGADTQYF,TRBV5-4,TRBJ2-3,NA,TRBD1
TGTGCCATCAGGGAGACAGGGAGGGATGACACCGGGGAGCTGTTTTTT,CAIRETGRDDTGELFF,TRBV10-3,TRBJ2-2,NA,NA
TGTGCCAGCAGTACAGATCCGGGACAGGGGAACTATGGCTACACCTTC,CASSTDPGQGNYGYTF,TRBV27,TRBJ1-2,NA,TRBD1
TGTGCCAGCAGCCTGGGTGGGGGGTACCATGAGCAGTTCTTC,CASSLGGGYHEQFF,TRBV7-7,TRBJ2-1,NA,NA
TGTGCCAGCAGCAAGCAGGGGTTCTCCTACGAGCAGTACTTC,CASSKQGFSYEQYF,TRBV27,TRBJ2-7,NA,NA
TGTGCCAGCAGTTTAAGGAGGGGTTGGGACACTGAAGCTTTCTTT,CASSLRRGWDTEAFF,TRBV13,TRBJ1-1,NA,NA
TGTGCCAGCAGCCAAGAATGGTGGAGTGGCGGGACAGGGGGGCTCTACGAGCAGTACTTC,CASSQEWWSGGTGGLYEQYF,TRBV14,TRBJ2-7,NA,TRBD1
TGTGCCAGCAGCTTAGCGGGGAGACTCAACAATGAGCAGTTCTTC,CASSLAGRLNNEQFF,TRBV7-9,TRBJ2-1,NA,NA
TGTGCCAGCAGTTTGGGGGGTATAACTGAAGCTTTCTTT,CASSLGGITEAFF,TRBV27,TRBJ1-1,NA,NA
TGTGCCAGCAGTTACGGAGGGGCAGATACGCAGTATTTT,CASSYGGADTQYF,TRBV6-6,TRBJ2-3,NA,NA
TGTGCCAGCAGCCAGGCGACGGGAGATCAGCCCCAGCATTTT,CASSQATGDQPQHF,TRBV7-8,TRBJ1-5,NA,NA
TGTGCCAGCAACTTGGGGGGGGTGGAGACCCAGTACTTC,CASNLGGVETQYF,TRBV7-9,TRBJ2-5,NA,TRBD2
TGTGCCAGCTCGCGCCGGGACAGCTACGAGCAGTACTTC,CASSRRDSYEQYF,TRBV18,TRBJ2-7,NA,TRBD1
TGTGCCTGGAGTGTTTTATTACAATATGATGAGCAGTTCTTC,CAWSVLLQYDEQFF,TRBV30,TRBJ2-1,NA,NA
TGTGCCAGCAGCGTAGAGGTCCAGGGGACAAACTATGGCTACACCTTC,CASSVEVQGTNYGYTF,TRBV9,TRBJ1-2,NA,NA
TGTGCCAGCAGCCAACGACTAGCGGGAGCCTACAATGAGCAGTTCTTC,CASSQRLAGAYNEQFF,TRBV4-2,TRBJ2-1,once,TRBD2
TGTGCCAGCAGCCCCCCAGCGGTCCACGAGCAGTACTTC,CASSPPAVHEQYF,TRBV7-9,TRBJ2-7,once,NA
TGTGCCTGCAGCGGGAGGGCCGGTTTACGTTTGGGTGAGCAGTTCTTC,CACSGRAGLRLGEQFF,TRBV30,TRBJ2-1,NA,TRBD2
TGTGCCTGGAGTAGACGGGAGGCTGGAAACACCATATATTTT,CAWSRREAGNTIYF,TRBV30,TRBJ1-3,NA,NA
TGTGCCAGCAGTGAAAGTCTTCCAGGGATGTCGCGGGGCTACACCTTC,CASSESLPGMSRGYTF,TRBV2,TRBJ1-2,NA,NA
TGCGCCAGCAGCTTGATTAGGTTCGCGGGGGACCCCACAGATACGCAGTATTTT,CASSLIRFAGDPTDTQYF,TRBV5-1,TRBJ2-3,NA,TRBD2
TGTGCCAGCAGCCAGGAGGGACTCCACTACGAGCAGTACTTC,CASSQEGLHYEQYF,TRBV4-2,TRBJ2-7,NA,NA
TGTGCCTTTGTTGGGGGGGGCTTGGACCAAGAGACCCAGTACTTC,CAFVGGGLDQETQYF,TRBV30,TRBJ2-5,NA,NA
TGCGCCAGCAGCTGGGGGGTGGGCTACGAGCAGTACTTC,CASSWGVGYEQYF,TRBV5-1,TRBJ2-7,NA,NA
TGTGCCAGCAGTCGCCCGGGGGGGGGTGAAAAACTGTTTTTT,CASSRPGGGEKLFF,TRBV6-6,TRBJ1-4,NA,NA
TGTGCCAGCAGTGGGGTAGGGGGGAGGGCCGGGGAGCTGTTTTTT,CASSGVGGRAGELFF,TRBV2,TRBJ2-2,NA,NA
TGTGCCAGCGGCCCTCCGTCGGGGGCTGGAAACACCATATATTTT,CASGPPSGAGNTIYF,TRBV7-6,TRBJ1-3,NA,NA
TGTGCCAGCAGGAACCGACAGGCTTGGACCTACGAGCAGTACTTC,CASRNRQAWTYEQYF,TRBV6-5,TRBJ2-7,NA,NA
TGTGCCAGCAGCCCCCGGACAGGAGCGCCAGCAACTAATGAAAAACTGTTTTTT,CASSPRTGAPATNEKLFF,TRBV9,TRBJ1-4,NA,TRBD1
TGTGCCAGCATCGGGGGGGGTAACGAGCAGTACTTC,CASIGGGNEQYF,TRBV7-9,TRBJ2-7,NA,TRBD2
TGTGCCAGCAGCTCTTTGTGGGGCGAGGGCACAGATACGCAGTATTTT,CASSSLWGEGTDTQYF,TRBV9,TRBJ2-3,NA,NA
TGTGCCAGCAGTGAAGGGGGGGCAACTAATGAAAAACTGTTTTTT,CASSEGGATNEKLFF,TRBV6-1,TRBJ1-4,NA,NA
TGTGCCAGCAGTGGAGGCGTAACTAATGAAAAACTGTTTTTT,CASSGGVTNEKLFF,TRBV6-5,TRBJ1-4,NA,NA
TGTGCCAGCAGCACATCCGGGACTAGCTTCAATGAGCAGTTCTTC,CASSTSGTSFNEQFF,TRBV7-3,TRBJ2-1,once,TRBD2
TGTGCCAGCAGCTTAACTAGCGGGAGAGGGACCGGGGAGCTGTTTTTT,CASSLTSGRGTGELFF,TRBV7-3,TRBJ2-2,NA,TRBD2
TGCGCCAGCAGCCAACCACAAAGAACAGGCTCTGGAAACACCATATATTTT,CASSQPQRTGSGNTIYF,TRBV4-1,TRBJ1-3,few,NA
TGTGCTGGGACAGGGCTTTCCTACGAGCAGTACTTC,CAGTGLSYEQYF,TRBV30,TRBJ2-7,NA,TRBD1
TGTGCCAGTAGATTTACAGGGGCTCCTGGCTACACCTTC,CASRFTGAPGYTF,TRBV19,TRBJ1-2,NA,TRBD1